Below, 9 T cell receptor beta chains from the same sample are listed, as sequenced in a study of shared clonotypes between healthy human individuals. Positively selected for CCR7, the CD45RO-negative cells used as naive CD8 cells excluded terminally differentiated effector memory CD45RA+ cells. The data were produced by immunoSEQ multiplex PCR, yet TCRdb's version contains in-frame clones alone and is incomplete. The sample includes about 2.2 million clones, 85% to 95% seen only once; the top ten take around 1.7%. Sequenced material: naive CD8+ T cells from PBMCs. The receptors stem from a man aged 18 to 30 in good health. Some clones in this sample may be carry-over from other donors' samples.

This clone was counted a single time. The CDR3 protein is CASSGRDATNEKLFF. The CDR3 DNA sequence: TGTGCCAGCAGCGGGCGGGACGCAACTAATGAAAAACTGTTTTTT. This chain joins TRBV7-9 and TRBJ1-4; the D gene is possibly TRBD1 (5 bases). The V end was cut by 5 bases, the J end by 0 bases, with 10 bases between. This CDR3 region has 15 residues. Germline values: CDR1 SEHNR, CDR2 FQNEAQ (reference sequence).

The rearrangement joins TRBV27 to TRBJ2-1, with D maybe TRBD2 (5 bases). CDR1 is MNHEY, CDR2 SMNVEV, per germline (reference sequence). The V end lost 2 bases, the J end lost 0 bases, and 11 bases lay between the germline ends. The CDR3 runs to 16 residues. CDR3 in DNA: TGTGCCAGCAGTTTAATGGTTGCGGGCTCCTACAATGAGCAGTTCTTC. This codes for CASSLMVAGSYNEQFF.

In this sample, this clone turned up once. The chain links TRBV7-9 to TRBJ2-7; D tentatively fits TRBD1 or TRBD2 (5 bases each). This CDR3 is 16 amino acids long. Trimming shortened V by 1 base and J by 0 bases, and 13 bases separated the two germline ends. Germline V gene sequence: CDR1 SEHNR, CDR2 FQNEAQ (reference sequence). The CDR3 coding sequence is TGTGCCAGCAGCTTAGGGGGGACGGTCTTCTCCTACGAGCAGTACTTC. Protein: CASSLGGTVFSYEQYF.

The rearrangement links TRBV20-1 to TRBJ2-7; D is unclear. There are 11 residues in the CDR3. Per germline, CDR1 DFQATT and CDR2 SNEGSKA (reference sequence). The V gene lost 5 bases and the J gene lost 5 bases, with 10 bases spanning the gap. This CDR3 is CSARLGNEQYF. The CDR3 region has the DNA TGCAGTGCTCGATTGGGGAACGAGCAGTACTTC.

J is TRBJ2-1 and V is TRBV9; 11 bases are a match to TRBD1. Germline CDR1 SGDLS, CDR2 YYNGEE. This CDR3 contains 17 residues. The V gene end was trimmed by 0 bases and the J gene end by 4 bases; junction bases not matched to a gene: 6. The CDR3 reads CASSVDRDRGKYNEQFF. In DNA form, the CDR3 reads TGTGCCAGCAGCGTAGATCGGGACAGGGGGAAATACAATGAGCAGTTCTTC.

This chain uses TRBV15 with TRBJ1-1; tentatively, D is TRBD1 (5 bases). The V and J ends lost 3 bases and 5 bases respectively, with 16 bases between them. The CDR3 consists of 15 residues. Germline CDR1 and CDR2: LNHNV and YYDKDF (reference sequence). The CDR3 here is CATSRGWGFETEAFF. The DNA of the CDR3 is TGTGCCACCAGCAGGGGGTGGGGCTTTGAGACTGAAGCTTTCTTT.

The chain recombines TRBV30 with TRBJ1-1; D is uncertain. Per the germline V gene, CDR1 is GTSNPN and CDR2 is SVGIG (reference sequence). The V gene lost 0 bases and the J gene lost 5 bases, with 10 bases spanning the gap. CDR3 length equals 13 residues. The CDR3 sequence is CAWSVNSQTEAFF. The CDR3 DNA reads as TGTGCCTGGAGTGTAAACTCTCAAACTGAAGCTTTCTTT.

The chain joins TRBV20-1 to TRBJ2-1; no reliable D call. The germline gives CDR1 DFQATT, CDR2 SNEGSKA (reference sequence). This CDR3 is 11 amino acids long. CDR3 amino acids: CRAEHLNEQFF. CDR3 nucleotide sequence: TGCAGGGCTGAACATCTGAATGAGCAGTTCTTC.

The chain uses TRBV15 and TRBJ1-2; TRBD1 is a possible D gene (6 bases). Trimming pared 4 bases from V and 1 base from J, leaving 10 bases between. Germline lookup yields CDR1 LNHNV and CDR2 YYDKDF (reference sequence). The length of the CDR3 is 14 residues. The CDR3 bases are TGTGCCACCAGCATACAACAGGGTAACTATGGCTACACCTTC. Residues: CATSIQQGNYGYTF.